Below are 26 T cell receptor beta chains sequenced from a single sample in a study of metastatic and nonmetastatic thyroid tumors. TCRdb reprocessed the PCR reads via MiXCR. The data show over 5,500 clones, around 29% seen once. All patients reached thyroid surgery having received no treatment beforehand. The specimen was adjacent normal tissue. These receptors were obtained from a male donor with papillary thyroid cancer or a benign thyroid nodule (not recorded which). Some clones in this sample may be carry-over from other donors' samples.

This clone is labeled as large. The chain carries TRBV30 and TRBJ1-2; 7 bases line up with TRBD1. CDR1 and CDR2 (germline): GTSNPN, SVGIG (reference sequence). V shed 2 bases and J 4 bases; nucleotides not matched to a gene: 10. The CDR3 loop spans 15 amino acids. CDR3 protein: CAWSTEGGTSYGYTF. The CDR3 coding sequence is TGTGCCTGGAGTACCGAAGGGGGCACTAGCTATGGCTACACCTTC.

In its sample, this clone ranks as medium-sized. The chain is built from TRBV3-1 and TRBJ2-7, with 9 nucleotides matching TRBD1. Unmatched junction bases numbered 5, after V lost 1 base and J lost 4 bases. Germline loops: CDR1 LGHDT, CDR2 YNNKEL (reference sequence). CDR3 size: 15 residues. The CDR3 DNA follows: TGTGCCAGCAGCCAAGGACAGGGGGGTTCATACGAGCAGTACTTC. It is translated as CASSQGQGGSYEQYF.

This rearrangement joins TRBV3-1 to TRBJ1-4; D possibly corresponds to TRBD1 (5 bases). Trimming shortened V by 7 bases and J by 5 bases, and 14 bases separated the two germline ends. The CDR3 is made up of 14 amino acids. The V gene's germline CDR1 is LGHDT and CDR2 YNNKEL (reference sequence). The CDR3 sequence is CASNGRQGNEKLFF. Written as DNA, the CDR3 is TGTGCCAGCAACGGCCGGCAGGGAAATGAAAAACTGTTTTTT.

This clone was seen many times. The chain carries TRBV6-1 and TRBJ2-2; D gene uncertain. Germline CDR1 reads MNHNS; CDR2 reads SASEGT. V shed 7 bases and J shed 1 base, with 7 bases lying between them. CDR3 length: 13 amino acids. The CDR3 is CASTNKNTGELFF. The DNA for the CDR3 is TGTGCCAGCACCAATAAGAACACCGGGGAGCTGTTTTTT.

This chain uses TRBV20-1 with TRBJ1-2; D remains unclear. This CDR3 spans 15 amino acids. Germline loops: CDR1 DFQATT, CDR2 SNEGSKA (reference sequence). Trimming took 3 bases from V and 4 from J, leaving 18 bases between them. CDR3 DNA: TGCAGTGCTAGTAAGGTAGGATCCGCGGGCTATGGCTACACCTTC. Protein product: CSASKVGSAGYGYTF.

This clone was counted a few times. V and J are TRBV28 and TRBJ2-3, with D uncertain. Germline V CDR1 and CDR2: MDHEN, SYDVKM. Trimming shortened V by 5 bases and J by 7 bases, and 16 bases separated the two germline ends. This CDR3 is built from 14 residues. The CDR3 nucleotides are TGTGCCAGCAGTCCACCGACTTCCTCACATACGCAGTATTTT. This sequence encodes CASSPPTSSHTQYF.

Regarding this clone: At one end, the junction sequence differs from germline, possibly due to a read error. J is TRBJ1-3 and V is TRBV6-5; a possible D gene is TRBD1 (6 bases). The germline gives CDR1 MNHEY, CDR2 SVGAGI. The CDR3 is made up of 15 amino acids. The CDR3 DNA follows: TGTGCCATCAGTCTACAGGGCGGGGCTGTAAACACCATATATTTT. Residues: CAISLQGGAVNTIYF.

With respect to this clone: The same CDR3 arises from other DNA sequences in this sample as well. The chain is built from TRBV9 and TRBJ2-3; no firm D call. This CDR3 region has 14 residues. Germline-derived CDR1 and CDR2 are SGDLS and YYNGEE. V lost 0 bases to trimming and J lost 0 bases, with 5 bases between them. This CDR3 is CASSVGHSTDTQYF. CDR3 sequence (DNA): TGTGCCAGCAGCGTAGGGCACAGCACAGATACGCAGTATTTT.

A word on this clone: Other DNA sequences in the same sample also yield this CDR3. The chain recombines TRBV20-1 with TRBJ2-7; 10 bases match TRBD1. Germline assignment: CDR1 DFQATT and CDR2 SNEGSKA (reference sequence). Germline trimming cut 5 bases from V and 4 bases from J; bases unmatched to any gene: 11. The CDR3 contains 15 residues. CDR3 coding DNA: TGCAGTGCTGAATCCCGGGACAGGGGTAAGTACGAGCAGTACTTC. It yields the protein CSAESRDRGKYEQYF.

CDR3 sequence reads: CASSPGTGSYNSPLHF. The DNA for the CDR3 is TGTGCCAGCAGCCCCGGGACAGGGTCCTATAATTCACCCCTCCACTTT. The chain has TRBV11-1 and TRBJ1-6, with 9 bases identical to TRBD1. Germline V CDR1 and CDR2: SGHAT, FQDESV (reference sequence). The CDR3 is made up of 16 amino acids. The V segment lost 5 bases and the J segment 1 base; nucleotides outside the gene matches: 3.

This clone was seen at least ten times. The chain recombines TRBV4-1 with TRBJ2-2, with TRBD1 as a possible D gene (6 bases). Germline V gives CDR1 MGHRA, CDR2 YSYEKL. Trimming removed 3 bases from V and 6 bases from J, with 11 bases in between. The CDR3 is 14 residues long. The CDR3: CASSQHRDAGELFF. For the CDR3, the DNA is TGCGCCAGCAGCCAGCACAGGGATGCCGGGGAGCTGTTTTTT.

This clone showed up many times. This sequence may be a read error, since a much larger clone differs from it by one base. Other DNA sequences in the same sample also yield this CDR3. The V call is TRBV9, the J call TRBJ2-1, with 9 bases matching TRBD2. V was pared by 4 bases and J by 4 bases, with 9 bases of the junction left unmatched. There are 16 residues in the CDR3. Germline V CDR1 and CDR2: SGDLS, YYNGEE. The CDR3 region has the DNA TGTGCCAGCAGCCCCCGTGCGGGAGGGGATTACAATGAGCAGTTCTTC. This sequence encodes CASSPRAGGDYNEQFF. The whole variable domain, remainder taken from reference TRBV9 and TRBJ2-1, is DSGVTQTPKHLITATGQRVTLRCSPRSGDLSVYWYQQSLDQGLQFLIQYYNGEERAKGNILERFSAQQFPDLHSELNLSSLELGDSALYFCASSPRAGGDYNEQFFGPGTRLTVL.

A remark on this clone: Given the absence of the conserved phenylalanine or tryptophan at the CDR3 end, a read error is likely. No DNA is shown, since the ends of the CDR3 on it are uncertain; the CDR3 is the one TCRdb lists. This rearrangement joins TRBV28 to TRBJ2-7; the table calls TRBD2, which could not be checked here. Germline V lookup: CDR1 MDHEN, CDR2 SYDVKM. The CDR3 is made up of 17 amino acids, end residues included. CDR3 in amino acids: CASIQLYGTSGIYEHNN.

The table lists this clone with a few counts. This chain uses TRBV28 with TRBJ2-7, with D tentatively TRBD2 (6 bases). Trimming pared 7 bases from V and 0 bases from J, leaving 22 bases between. The CDR3 extends over 17 amino acids. The germline V gene encodes CDR1 MDHEN and CDR2 SYDVKM. The DNA of the CDR3 is TGTGCCAGCACTCCCTCGCCGGGTCTAGCGTCCTCCTACGAGCAGTACTTC. Its protein is CASTPSPGLASSYEQYF.

The rearrangement links TRBV14 to TRBJ2-1, with D possibly being TRBD2 (6 bases). The CDR3 is 15 residues long. Germline V gene lookup returns CDR1 SGHDN and CDR2 FVKESK. The V gene lost 2 bases and the J gene lost 3 bases, with 11 bases spanning the gap. CDR3 bases: TGTGCCAGCAGCCAATCCGGGAGTTACTACAATGAGCAGTTCTTC. This encodes CASSQSGSYYNEQFF. The full variable domain, rest sourced from reference TRBV14 and TRBJ2-1, is EAGVTQFPSHSVIEKGQTVTLRCDPISGHDNLYWYRRVMGKEIKFLLHFVKESKQDESGMPNNRFLAERTGGTYSTLKVQPAELEDSGVYFCASSQSGSYYNEQFFGPGTRLTVL.

This clone was recorded at least ten times. The sample carries other DNA sequences with the same CDR3. The rearrangement links TRBV12-3 or TRBV12-4 to TRBJ2-1; 11 positions match TRBD2. V lost 5 bases, J lost 5 bases, and 5 bases stayed unmatched. The length of the CDR3 is 15 residues. The CDR3 region is CASSLISGRDNEQFF. The CDR3 coding sequence is TGTGCCAGCAGTCTGATTAGCGGGAGGGACAATGAGCAGTTCTTC.

The gene calls are TRBV2 and TRBJ2-1; 12 nucleotides match TRBD2. With 4 bases clipped from V and 6 bases from J, the junction kept 4 bases outside the gene matches. The CDR3 extends over 15 amino acids. Germline CDR1 SNHLY, CDR2 FYNNEI. The CDR3 nucleotides read TGTGCCAGCAGTGGACAGACTAGCGGGAGCAATGAGCAGTTCTTC. Its protein is CASSGQTSGSNEQFF.

This chain joins TRBV20-1 and TRBJ2-7; D might be TRBD1 or TRBD2, each matching 5 bases. In germline, CDR1 is DFQATT, CDR2 SNEGSKA (reference sequence). V lost 5 bases and J 1 base, leaving 15 bases between the germline ends. This CDR3 region has 14 residues. The CDR3 loop is CSADSGTGSYEQYF. CDR3 DNA sequence: TGCAGTGCTGATTCCGGGACGGGTTCCTACGAGCAGTACTTC.

In this sample, this clone is large. The J gene is TRBJ2-7, the V gene TRBV5-1; D remains unclear. CDR1 is SGHRS, CDR2 YFSETQ, per germline. The CDR3 has 12 amino acids. Trimming stripped 4 bases from V and 0 bases from J, with 5 bases between. CDR3 DNA: TGCGCCAGCAGCCCCGACTCCTACGAGCAGTACTTC. This codes for CASSPDSYEQYF.

This clone was observed a single time. V gene TRBV20-1 combines with J gene TRBJ1-2; a weak D match, TRBD1 (6 bases). V lost 3 bases and J 5 bases, leaving 13 bases between the germline ends. Germline V gene sequence: CDR1 DFQATT, CDR2 SNEGSKA (reference sequence). The CDR3 totals 13 residues. The chain's CDR3 is CSARTGTFYGYTF. CDR3 DNA sequence: TGCAGTGCTAGGACCGGGACATTTTATGGCTACACCTTC.

This clone was detected only a few times. J is TRBJ2-2 and V is TRBV28; 11 positions match TRBD2. V dropped 2 bases and J dropped 1; count of bases not matched to a gene: 6. The CDR3 has 18 residues. The V gene's germline CDR1 is MDHEN and CDR2 SYDVKM. CDR3 loop: CASSLTGLAGGNTGELFF. The CDR3 DNA reads TGTGCCAGCAGTTTAACCGGACTAGCGGGCGGGAACACCGGGGAGCTGTTTTTT.

This chain joins TRBV11-2 and TRBJ2-7; D might be TRBD1 (5 bases). The CDR3 has 14 amino acids. Germline loops: CDR1 SGHAT, CDR2 FQNNGV. Trimming removed 1 base at V and 2 bases at J, with 9 bases between. The CDR3 sequence is CASSLGQSAYEQYF. CDR3 nucleotide sequence: TGTGCCAGCAGCTTAGGACAGAGTGCCTACGAGCAGTACTTC.

This clone is labeled medium-sized (0.01 to 0.1%). The rearrangement joins TRBV27 to TRBJ1-2; maybe TRBD1 (6 bases). CDR1 and CDR2 (germline): MNHEY, SMNVEV (reference sequence). V shed 1 base and J shed 12 bases, with 9 bases lying between them. The CDR3 sequence is 11 residues long. CDR3 nucleotides: TGTGCCAGCAGTTTATTCCGGGGGCACACCTTC. Its translation: CASSLFRGHTF.

This clone has at least ten counts. The chain has TRBV5-1 and TRBJ2-3; 7 bases are a match to TRBD2. Trimming took 6 bases from V and 4 from J; bases not matched to a gene: 5. The CDR3 has 13 residues. Germline V gene sequence: CDR1 SGHRS, CDR2 YFSETQ. CDR3 residues: CASKGRVPDTQYF. The CDR3 nucleotides are TGCGCCAGCAAGGGGAGGGTGCCAGATACGCAGTATTTT.

CDR3 nucleotide sequence: TGTGCCAGCAGTGTGACAGGGGGAACGTTGGGCTACACCTTC. Its translation is CASSVTGGTLGYTF. V is TRBV28 and J is TRBJ1-2; TRBD1 matches 9 bases. The ends lost 5 bases at V and 8 bases at J; junction bases unmatched: 9. This CDR3 is built from 14 residues. Germline V CDR1 and CDR2: MDHEN, SYDVKM.

This clone was seen only a few times. The chain is built from TRBV5-1 and TRBJ2-5; no firm D call. Trimming pared 0 bases from V and 4 bases from J, leaving 4 bases between. Germline CDR1 and CDR2: SGHRS and YFSETQ. CDR3 length: 12 amino acids. The DNA for the CDR3 is TGCGCCAGCAGCTTGGTTGGAGAGACCCAGTACTTC. It encodes CASSLVGETQYF.